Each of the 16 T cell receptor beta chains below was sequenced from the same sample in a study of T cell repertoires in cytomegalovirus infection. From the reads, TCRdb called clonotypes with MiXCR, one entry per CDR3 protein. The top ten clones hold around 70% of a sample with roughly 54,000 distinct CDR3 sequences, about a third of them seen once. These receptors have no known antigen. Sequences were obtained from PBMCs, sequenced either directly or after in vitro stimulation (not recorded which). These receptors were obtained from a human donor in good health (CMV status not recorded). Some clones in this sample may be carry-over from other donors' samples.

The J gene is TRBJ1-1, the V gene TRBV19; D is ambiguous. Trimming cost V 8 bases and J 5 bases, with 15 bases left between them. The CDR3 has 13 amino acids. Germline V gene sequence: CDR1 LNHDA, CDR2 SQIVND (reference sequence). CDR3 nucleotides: TGTGCCAGTTACGACCCGGAGGGAACTGAAGCTTTCTTT. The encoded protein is CASYDPEGTEAFF.

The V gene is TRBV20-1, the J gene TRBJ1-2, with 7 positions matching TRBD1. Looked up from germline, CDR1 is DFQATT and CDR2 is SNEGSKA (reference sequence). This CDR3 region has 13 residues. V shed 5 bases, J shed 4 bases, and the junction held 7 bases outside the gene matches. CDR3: CSAAHRGGYGYTF. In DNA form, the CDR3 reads TGCAGTGCTGCCCACAGGGGCGGCTATGGCTACACCTTC.

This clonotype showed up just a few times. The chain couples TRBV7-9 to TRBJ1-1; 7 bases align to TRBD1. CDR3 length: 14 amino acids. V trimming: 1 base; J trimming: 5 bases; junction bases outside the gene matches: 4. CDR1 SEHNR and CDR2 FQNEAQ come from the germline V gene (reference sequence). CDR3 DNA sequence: TGTGCCAGCAGCTTAGGGAGGGGGCAGACTGAAGCTTTCTTT. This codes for CASSLGRGQTEAFF.

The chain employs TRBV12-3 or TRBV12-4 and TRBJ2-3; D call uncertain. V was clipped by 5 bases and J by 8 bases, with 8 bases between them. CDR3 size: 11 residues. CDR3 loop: CASSGVVTQYF. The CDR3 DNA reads TGTGCCAGCAGTGGGGTGGTTACGCAGTATTTT.

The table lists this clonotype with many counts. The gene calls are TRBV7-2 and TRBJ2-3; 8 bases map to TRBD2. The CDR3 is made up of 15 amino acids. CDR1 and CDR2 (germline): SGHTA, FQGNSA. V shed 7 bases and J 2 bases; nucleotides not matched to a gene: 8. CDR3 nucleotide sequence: TGTGCCAGCACCCGGCAGCGGGGGCTCACAGATACGCAGTATTTT. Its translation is CASTRQRGLTDTQYF.

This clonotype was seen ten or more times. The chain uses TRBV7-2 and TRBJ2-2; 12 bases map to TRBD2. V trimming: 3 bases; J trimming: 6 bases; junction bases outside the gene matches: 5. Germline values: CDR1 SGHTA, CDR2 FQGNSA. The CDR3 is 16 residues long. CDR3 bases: TGTGCCAGCAGCTTCCCACTAGCGGGAGGCCCCGGGGAGCTGTTTTTT. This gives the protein CASSFPLAGGPGELFF.

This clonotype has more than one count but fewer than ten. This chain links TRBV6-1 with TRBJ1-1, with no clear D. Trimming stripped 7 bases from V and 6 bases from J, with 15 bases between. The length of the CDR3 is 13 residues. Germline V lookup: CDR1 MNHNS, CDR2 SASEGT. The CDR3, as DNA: TGTGCCAGCATCTTTGGCGGGTTCGCTGAAGCTTTCTTT. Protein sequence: CASIFGGFAEAFF.

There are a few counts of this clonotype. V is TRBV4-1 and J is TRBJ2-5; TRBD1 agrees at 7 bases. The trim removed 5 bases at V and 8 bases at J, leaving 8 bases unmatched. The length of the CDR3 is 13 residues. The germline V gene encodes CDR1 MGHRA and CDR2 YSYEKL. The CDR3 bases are TGCGCCAGCAGCACGGACAGGATGCATACCCAGTACTTC. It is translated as CASSTDRMHTQYF.

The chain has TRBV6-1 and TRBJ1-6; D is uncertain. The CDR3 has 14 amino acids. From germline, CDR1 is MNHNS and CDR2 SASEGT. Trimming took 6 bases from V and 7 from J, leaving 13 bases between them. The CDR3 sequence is CASSGRRENSPLHF. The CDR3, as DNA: TGTGCCAGCAGCGGGCGGAGGGAGAATTCACCCCTCCACTTT.

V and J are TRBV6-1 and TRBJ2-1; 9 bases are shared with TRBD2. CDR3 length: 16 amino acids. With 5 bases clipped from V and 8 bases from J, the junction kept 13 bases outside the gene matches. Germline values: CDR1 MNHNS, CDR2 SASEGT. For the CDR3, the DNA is TGTGCCAGCAGTTCCCCCTTTAGCGGGAGTTATTATGAGCAGTTCTTC. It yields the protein CASSSPFSGSYYEQFF.

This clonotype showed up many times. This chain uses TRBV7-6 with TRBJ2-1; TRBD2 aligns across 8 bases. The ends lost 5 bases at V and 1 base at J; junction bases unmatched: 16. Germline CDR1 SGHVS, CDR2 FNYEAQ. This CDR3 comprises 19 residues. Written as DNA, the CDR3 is TGTGCCAGCAGCCCTAGGTTTGGCGGGAGGTCGACATCCTACAATGAGCAGTTCTTC. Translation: CASSPRFGGRSTSYNEQFF.

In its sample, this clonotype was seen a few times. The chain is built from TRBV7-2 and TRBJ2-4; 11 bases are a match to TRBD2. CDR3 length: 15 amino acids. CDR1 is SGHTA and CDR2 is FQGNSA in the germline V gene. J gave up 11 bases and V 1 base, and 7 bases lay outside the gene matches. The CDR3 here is CASSLDSSGGPLQYF. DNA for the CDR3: TGTGCCAGCAGCTTAGATTCTAGCGGGGGGCCCCTTCAGTACTTC.

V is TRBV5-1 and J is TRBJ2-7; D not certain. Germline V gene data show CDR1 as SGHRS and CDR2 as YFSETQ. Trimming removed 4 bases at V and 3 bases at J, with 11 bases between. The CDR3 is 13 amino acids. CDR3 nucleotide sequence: TGCGCCAGCAGCCCCTTGCGCGGCTACGAGCAGTACTTC. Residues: CASSPLRGYEQYF.

CDR3 residues: CASSYSRAYEQYF. The CDR3 coding sequence is TGTGCCAGCAGTTACTCCCGCGCCTACGAGCAGTACTTC. The chain is built from TRBV6-2 or TRBV6-3 and TRBJ2-7; D is unresolved. V lost 0 bases, J lost 2 bases, and 5 bases lay in between. Germline V gene sequence: CDR1 MNHEY, CDR2 SVGEGT. This CDR3 region has 13 residues.

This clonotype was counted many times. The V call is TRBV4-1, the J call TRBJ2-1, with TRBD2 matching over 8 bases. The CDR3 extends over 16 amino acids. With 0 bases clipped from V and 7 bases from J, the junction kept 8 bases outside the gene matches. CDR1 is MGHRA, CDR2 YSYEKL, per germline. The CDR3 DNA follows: TGCGCCAGCAGCCAAGAAGGGCTAGCGGGCGAGAATGAGCAGTTCTTC. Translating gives CASSQEGLAGENEQFF.

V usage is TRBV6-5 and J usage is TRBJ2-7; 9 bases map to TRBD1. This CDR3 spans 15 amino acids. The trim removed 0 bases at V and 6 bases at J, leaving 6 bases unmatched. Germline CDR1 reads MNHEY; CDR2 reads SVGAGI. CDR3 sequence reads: CASSYSGQGLSEQYF. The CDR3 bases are TGTGCCAGCAGTTACTCGGGACAGGGTCTCTCCGAGCAGTACTTC.